Below are 12 T cell receptor beta chains sequenced from a single sample in a study of beta chain features in type 1 diabetes. The whole isolated RNA underwent reverse transcription, so sequencing captured expressed TCRB transcripts. The assay was immunoSEQ multiplex PCR, and TCRdb's table has in-frame clones only and misses some. The sample holds over 350,000 clones; approximately 16% are singletons and the top ten take 0.019%. Sequencing used naive CD4+ T cells from blood. These receptors originate from a woman between 18 and 30 years old in good health.

This clone came up a few times. The chain uses TRBV9 and TRBJ1-5; a possible D gene is TRBD1 (6 bases). Looked up from germline, CDR1 is SGDLS and CDR2 is YYNGEE. This CDR3 is 16 amino acids long. Trimming took 3 bases from V and 3 from J, leaving 16 bases between them. CDR3 region: CASSATSDRFNQPQHF. Here the CDR3 DNA reads TGTGCCAGCAGCGCCACTTCCGACAGGTTCAATCAGCCCCAGCATTTT.

The V gene is TRBV2, the J gene TRBJ2-7, with D perhaps matching TRBD2 (6 bases). The ends were cut back, 4 bases at V and 3 bases at J, with 13 bases in the middle. Germline CDR1 is SNHLY and CDR2 is FYNNEI. This CDR3 has 14 residues. CDR3 nucleotides: TGTGCCAGCAGTGGGACTACCCAAAACTACGAGCAGTACTTC. Translation gives CASSGTTQNYEQYF.

This clone was detected only a few times. This rearrangement joins TRBV9 to TRBJ2-2; tentatively, D is TRBD1 (6 bases). Trimming cost V 6 bases and J 4 bases, with 16 bases left between them. The CDR3 totals 15 residues. Germline V gene data show CDR1 as SGDLS and CDR2 as YYNGEE. The CDR3 DNA reads TGTGCCAGCAACCCAGCCGGACAGCTCACCGGGGAGCTGTTTTTT. As protein: CASNPAGQLTGELFF.

This chain connects TRBV19 to TRBJ1-5, with 9 bases fitting TRBD1. Germline CDR1 is LNHDA and CDR2 is SQIVND (reference sequence). The CDR3 covers 14 residues. The V segment lost 8 bases and the J segment 6 bases; nucleotides outside the gene matches: 8. The CDR3: CASLDRGSRQPQHF. As DNA, the CDR3 is TGTGCCAGTCTGGACAGGGGATCGCGTCAGCCCCAGCATTTT.

CDR3 in DNA: TGCAGCGTTATCGGCCCCGCGGCCTACGAGCAGTACTTC. Translated, it gives CSVIGPAAYEQYF. The chain employs TRBV29-1 and TRBJ2-7, with D hard to call. This CDR3 comprises 13 residues. V lost 5 bases to trimming and J lost 2 bases, with 13 bases between them. Germline CDR1 reads SQVTM; CDR2 reads ANQGSEA.

This clone has a handful of counts. This chain uses TRBV30 with TRBJ2-7, with TRBD1 as a possible D gene (8 bases). CDR1 GTSNPN and CDR2 SVGIG come from the germline V gene (reference sequence). Trimming removed 0 bases at V and 0 bases at J, with 15 bases between. This CDR3 comprises 16 residues. The CDR3 region is CAWSVRGGTGSYEQYF. The CDR3 region has the DNA TGTGCCTGGAGTGTACGGGGAGGGACAGGCTCCTACGAGCAGTACTTC.

This clone was observed a few times. The chain is built from TRBV7-9 and TRBJ2-1, with 10 nucleotides matching TRBD2. CDR1 is SEHNR and CDR2 is FQNEAQ in the germline V gene (reference sequence). The ends lost 5 bases at V and 4 bases at J; junction bases unmatched: 11. The CDR3 is 17 residues long. In nucleotides, the CDR3 is TGTGCCAGCAGCGACGAGAGTGGTAGCGGGGGGTACAATGAGCAGTTCTTC. Residues: CASSDESGSGGYNEQFF.

This chain uses TRBV30 with TRBJ2-3, with D perhaps matching TRBD1 (5 bases). CDR1 is GTSNPN and CDR2 is SVGIG in the germline V gene (reference sequence). V lost 4 bases, J lost 1 base, and 9 bases lay in between. The CDR3 has 13 amino acids. CDR3 nucleotide sequence: TGTGCCTGGACAGGGTGGCGCACAGATACGCAGTATTTT. Translating gives CAWTGWRTDTQYF.

The CDR3 spells CASSQGSSPYTNYGYTF. The CDR3 DNA reads as TGTGCCAGCAGCCAAGGGTCCTCGCCGTACACGAACTATGGCTACACCTTC. V is TRBV4-2 and J is TRBJ1-2; D remains ambiguous. The germline V gene has CDR1 LGHNA and CDR2 YNFKEQ. V was clipped by 1 base and J by 2 bases, with 17 bases between them. There are 17 residues in the CDR3.

The gene calls are TRBV7-2 and TRBJ2-5, with D maybe TRBD1 (5 bases). Germline CDR1 and CDR2: SGHTA and FQGNSA. The CDR3 is 13 residues long. V shed 3 bases and J shed 2 bases, with 7 bases lying between them. The CDR3 nucleotides are TGTGCCAGCAGCTTTTGGACACAAGAGACCCAGTACTTC. It translates to CASSFWTQETQYF.

Worth noting for this clone: Germline is not matched at one junction end, which may reflect a read error. The rearrangement joins TRBV7-9 to TRBJ2-3; D might be TRBD2 (5 bases). From germline, CDR1 is SEHNR and CDR2 FQNEAQ (reference sequence). The CDR3 contains 10 residues. This chain's CDR3 is CSGGTDTQYF. CDR3 nucleotide sequence: TGCTCCGGGGGCACAGATACGCAGTATTTT. The whole variable domain, remainder taken from reference TRBV7-9 and TRBJ2-3, is DTGVSQNPRHKITKRGQNVTFRCDPISEHNRLYWYRQTLGQGPEFLTYFQNEAQLEKSRLLSDRFSAERPKGSFSTLEIQRTEQGDSAMYLCSGGTDTQYFGPGTRLTVL.

This clone was recorded a few times. J is TRBJ2-3 and V is TRBV14; 11 nucleotides line up with TRBD2. CDR3 length: 13 amino acids. V lost 3 bases, J lost 10 bases, and 3 bases stayed unmatched. Germline CDR1 is SGHDN and CDR2 is FVKESK. CDR3: CASSQTSGTAQYF. The CDR3 coding sequence is TGTGCCAGCAGCCAGACTAGCGGGACGGCGCAGTATTTT. Filled out from reference TRBV14 and TRBJ2-3, the complete variable domain reads EAGVTQFPSHSVIEKGQTVTLRCDPISGHDNLYWYRRVMGKEIKFLLHFVKESKQDESGMPNNRFLAERTGGTYSTLKVQPAELEDSGVYFCASSQTSGTAQYFGPGTRLTVL.